This T cell receptor beta chain was recovered during a study of blood T cell repertoires in COVID-19. Study summary: The samples span acute and convalescent COVID-19 from the United States, Italy and Spain. The analysed material was cDNA or gDNA that came from T cells, B-cell-depleted T cells, or PBMCs.

Original methodology: Estimation of nucleated cell counts relied on the amplification of reference gene primers. Some clones are missing from TCRdb's copy, which holds only in-frame ones; the method was immunoSEQ multiplex PCR. That table supplies the V and J calls and clone size; D and trimming were determined from the DNA. The sample contains around 150,000 clones, approximately 84% of which appear only once. This CDR3 comprises 12 residues. V dropped 1 base and J dropped 5 bases, with 7 bases sitting between them. CDR1 is SGHTS and CDR2 is YDEGEE in the germline V gene. The chain uses TRBV5-8 and TRBJ2-7; D possibly corresponds to TRBD1 (6 bases). The sequence came from an elderly woman with acute or convalescent COVID-19. The specimen sequenced was peripheral blood. The CDR3 DNA reads as TGTGCCAGCAGCTTGACAGGGCACGAGCAGTACTTC. This translates into CASSLTGHEQYF.